This T cell receptor (beta chain) originates from a study of cytomegalovirus exposure and HLA in healthy donors (dated by TCRdb to 2017 to 2019). As for the study more broadly: In an earlier analysis of some 550 of the donors, 276 Gb of sequence data and 100 million or so unique TCR beta sequences from some 170 million T cells were reported. HLA typing included class I and class II loci at four-digit resolution. In a later genetic analysis, genome-wide SNP genotypes for about 65% of the roughly 700 donors were used, and that subset was treated as a discovery cohort. Donor age, sex, ethnicity and CMV serostatus were compiled together with the repertoire data. Roughly five DR-DQ haplotypes were treated as single units for association and clustering because of strong linkage in the cohort. An early release covering roughly 640 HLA-typed donors comprised roughly 300 gigabases of sequencing data and around 85 million unique TCR sequences. To predict cytomegalovirus infection status, the study combined high-throughput TCR immunosequencing, statistical association of individual TCRs with disease status, and machine learning. The later analysis used no new phenotypic data to find candidate immune exposures, relying instead on TCR beta sequences and their occurrence across donors. Of the roughly 400 genotyped donors, approximately 80% were placed in the genetic ancestry cluster associated with self-reported Caucasian donors. All discovery cohort repertoires had been generated on a single sequencing platform. The T cell repertoires of 550 to 850 subjects were profiled by immunosequencing and related to cytomegalovirus serostatus. On average, roughly 200,000 unique TCR beta nucleotide sequences were sequenced per donor among some 420 genotyped donors of the cohort, with roughly 18% of those sequences being non-productive. The number of typed donors differed by locus: about 629-630 for A, B, C, DRB1 and DQB1; 522 for DQA1; 606 for DPA1; and around 450 for DPB1. The study aimed to test whether signatures of past pathogen exposure could be identified by cataloging public T cell receptors. To study patterns of TCR occurrence, a later analysis re-analyzed previously published TCR beta repertoires from under 750 donors and added high-resolution HLA genotyping. An earlier analysis of several hundred of the donors applied high-throughput TCR beta sequencing to assess whether each TCR beta V gene segment acted as functional or pseudogenic. In addition to the first cohort of about 650 subjects, a separate validation cohort of 120 different subjects was used. Results and caveats for the whole study, not just this receptor: Linkage disequilibrium might explain the correlated functional status among segregating V segments, but an unknown experimental factor could not be excluded. In an earlier analysis of 587 of the donors, most TCR beta V segments appeared in productive rearrangements about 87% or about 30% of the time, broadly matching IMGT annotations. The authors suggested that the approach could potentially be extended to other disease states and immunological phenotypes. Strong co-occurrence of HLA alleles, especially DR and DQ, made assigning TCR associations to individual alleles difficult. In a later analysis, the rate of TCR association differed among HLA loci, with DRB1 alleles having the most associated TCRs and HLA-C alleles having the fewest. In both the original and validation cohorts, the classifier was reported to diagnose cytomegalovirus status with high specificity and sensitivity. Some IMGT-functional V segments, including TRBV6-2 and TRBV6-3, could not be distinguished by the 87-base-pair reads and were therefore excluded. Presence/absence analyses assumed roughly uniform sequencing depth across donors, an assumption that may not hold. While some public TCRs were present in many individuals, most TCR sequences turned up only very rarely across donors. In vitro tests confirmed that a few of the cytomegalovirus-associated TCR beta chains recognize cytomegalovirus antigens. Only TCR beta chains were sequenced in this cohort, and the absence of alpha or paired-chain data limited detectable features. According to a later analysis, parvovirus B19, influenza, CMV and Epstein-Barr virus appeared linked to several top co-occurrence clusters. Compared with equally common non-associated chains, HLA-associated TCR beta chains in a later analysis were more clonally expanded and had lower generation probabilities. A later analysis associated 15,000 or so TCR beta sequences with specific HLA alleles at a false discovery rate of 0.05. In a later analysis, most CMV-associated TCR beta chains were found to appear HLA-restricted, with HLA associations seemingly driven largely by CMV exposure. HLA typing was unavailable for some donors at each locus, so association tests used only the typed subset. In a later genetic analysis, a missense DCLRE1C variant was associated with V-gene and J-gene trimming of TCR beta chains, and the association was replicated in an independent cohort. For the cohort, immune exposure information was limited to CMV serostatus. A total of fewer than 200 TCR beta chains were listed by the study as associated with cytomegalovirus. Because counts were too low, seventeen rarely observed V segments, including chromosome 9 orphons, were excluded from the earlier analysis of some 540 of the donors. A later genetic analysis reported fewer N-insertions in productive TCRs among donors in an Asian-associated ancestry cluster than the roughly 700-donor mean. A further reported finding was that TCR beta sequences accurately predicted the HLA-A and HLA-B alleles for most subjects in the first cohort. A cluster of highly shared sequence variants was judged likely to represent a technical artifact of the sequencing pipeline.

V is reduced by 6 bases and J by 2 bases, leaving a spacing of 13 bases between them. The CDR3 goes from the cysteine to the phenylalanine over 14 residues. Here the CDR3 DNA is all that survives: 42 bases in frame from base 1. The germline V gene supplies CDR1 SGHTA and CDR2 FQGNSA. The cohort was made up of under 800 healthy bone marrow donors. Cohort members were all nominally healthy when sampled, although unrecorded immune exposures were likely present. The donor tested CMV seronegative and was one of the 352 seronegative cohort members. A peripheral blood sample was collected from each donor, and TCR beta sequencing was performed on peripheral blood mononuclear cells. The Qiagen DNeasy Blood Extraction Kit was used to extract genomic DNA from the blood cell samples. This clone was observed a handful of times. Its recognized antigen is unknown. Qualities for individual bases were not recorded, and no much larger clone is one base off.

Library construction relied on the immunoSEQ multiplex PCR assay. A mixture of 60 forward primers for TCR Vbeta segments and 13 reverse primers for TCR Jbeta segments was used in the multiplex PCR. Amplification of the CDR3 region of rearranged TCR beta genes was performed with a multiplex PCR assay on genomic DNA. The amplified TCR beta libraries were sequenced on the Illumina HiSeq System as 87-base-pair reads. Turning to the authors' computational methods: In a later analysis, some 80 million unique TCR beta chains were counted across the 666 repertoires, and some 10 million of these chains were shared by at least two donors. Raw reads were error-corrected and collapsed into unique sequences with a nearest-neighbor algorithm that merged closely related sequences to remove PCR and sequencing errors. V, D and J gene segments were assigned by aligning CDR3 sequences to IMGT reference sequences. For a sequence to be retained, a match of at least six nucleotides to both a V gene segment and a J gene segment was required. A rearrangement was called productive if the CDR3 had no stop codons and remained in frame with V and J, and every other rearrangement was called non-productive. Following IMGT convention, CDR3 was defined as the stretch from the second conserved V-encoded cysteine up to the conserved J-encoded phenylalanine. The earlier analysis of about 610 of the donors excluded any sequence lacking an unambiguous match to a single V gene segment. An earlier analysis of around 600 of the donors classified V segments as functional when productive rearrangements were above 56.7% and as segregating when the standard deviation between donors was above 5%. A statistical classification framework was built for diagnosing cytomegalovirus status from the catalog of TCR beta chain sequences. V and J gene assignment, in a later analysis, came from comparing TCR nucleotide sequences with IMGT/GENE-DB human TR gene sequences. The TCRdist pipeline was used in a later analysis to assign CDR3 sequences and most-parsimonious VDJ recombination scenarios. In a later analysis, each TCR beta chain was defined by its CDR3 amino acid sequence together with its V-gene family, and reads without a unique V-gene family were excluded. A later analysis removed 592 highly shared, low-generation-probability nucleotide sequences to deal with suspected cross-contamination and a sequencing artifact. A later analysis calculated a clonal expansion index for each public chain from normalized within-repertoire ranks of inferred template counts. In a later analysis, generation probabilities were computed using a VDJ recombination model fitted to out-of-frame rearrangements, and the results were checked against IGoR. Hypergeometric tests were used in a later analysis to score TCR-TCR, TCR-HLA and TCR-CMV co-occurrence, with a repertoire-size bias correction applied to the TCR pairs. To estimate false discovery rates, a later analysis permuted the HLA or CMV assignments 20 times. In a later analysis, co-occurring TCRs were grouped using DBSCAN, with TCRdist sequence similarity added in when clustering inside HLA-allele-positive subsets. Repertoires with fewer than 30,000 or more than 120,000 public chains, plus five repertoires with anomalous nucleotide sharing, were excluded from co-occurrence clustering. TCRdb carries this immuneACCESS record with in-frame sequences only. Its versions omit some clonotypes, under half of them owing to an unresolved V gene in the studies checked, with the rest unexplained. Clonal size and the V and J genes are those of that table, whereas D and trimming came from the DNA. The sample yields about 150,000 clones; roughly 79% were counted once. The leading ten clones occupy 2.8% of the sample.

This receptor was obtained from a man aged 18 to 30 in good health and CMV-seronegative. The sequence is built from TRBV7-2 and TRBJ1-1, with a tentative D gene TRBD1 over 5 matching bases. The specimen was PBMCs. The DNA reads as follows: TGTGCCAGCAGGTACGACAGCTATAACACTGAAGCTTTCTTT. This codes for CASRYDSYNTEAFF.